These 16 T cell receptor beta chains share one sample of origin, sequenced in a study of cytomegalovirus exposure and HLA in healthy donors (TCRdb year 2017). The library was generated by the immunoSEQ multiplex PCR assay. For the multiplex PCR, a mixture combining 60 forward primers for TCR Vbeta segments and 13 reverse primers for TCR Jbeta segments was used. Here the immuneACCESS table is served through TCRdb, limited to in-frame sequences with V and J called. Missing clones are a known gap in these copies; in checked studies unresolved V genes cover under half, and the rest lacks a known reason. In this sample the table shows around 150,000 clones, 75% of which occur a single time. The ten largest clones capture around 11% of the sample. Sequencing was done on a sample of PBMCs. The receptors were gathered from a man aged 18 to 29 in good health and CMV-seropositive.

In DNA, the CDR3 is TGTGCCATCGGGGATAGCGGGAGCGGCAATGAGCAGTTCTTC. Protein product: CAIGDSGSGNEQFF. The chain carries TRBV10-3 and TRBJ2-1; 9 nucleotides line up with TRBD2. The CDR3 contains 14 residues. The V gene's germline CDR1 is ENHRY and CDR2 SYGVKD. V was clipped by 8 bases and J by 6 bases; unmatched bases: 8.

This clone was found a few times. CDR3 residues: CASSEGGETQYF. CDR3 bases: TGTGCCAGCAGTGAAGGGGGAGAGACCCAGTACTTC. The V gene is TRBV7-9, the J gene TRBJ2-5, with D perhaps matching TRBD1 (6 bases). CDR1 SEHNR and CDR2 FQNEAQ come from the germline V gene (reference sequence). This CDR3 has 12 amino acids. Between the trimmed V and J ends, which lost 6 bases and 4 bases, there was a span of 9 bases.

The chain combines TRBV7-6 with TRBJ2-5; TRBD1 aligns across 10 bases. The CDR3 loop spans 16 amino acids. Trimming at V came to 0 bases and at J to 6 bases, leaving 7 bases not matched to a gene. Germline CDR1 and CDR2: SGHVS and FNYEAQ. CDR3 nucleotide sequence: TGTGCCAGCAGCTTAGCAGCGGGACAGGGGTTACAGACCCAGTACTTC. It codes for CASSLAAGQGLQTQYF.

This chain joins TRBV9 and TRBJ2-3, with 10 bases aligning to TRBD1. The CDR3 sequence is 16 residues long. Germline CDR1 reads SGDLS; CDR2 reads YYNGEE. After removal of 3 bases from V and 3 bases from J, the junction contained 7 bases not matched to a gene. The CDR3 DNA follows: TGTGCCAGCAGCGGGGGTGGGACAGGGGCGACAGATACGCAGTATTTT. Residues: CASSGGGTGATDTQYF.

V gene TRBV5-1 combines with J gene TRBJ2-7; D is perhaps TRBD2 (6 bases). The V gene's germline CDR1 is SGHRS and CDR2 YFSETQ. With 4 bases removed from V and 2 bases from J, the gap between germline ends came to 16 bases. The CDR3 extends over 15 amino acids. CDR3 DNA sequence: TGCGCCAGCAGCCCCAATCGGGACTCAACCTACGAGCAGTACTTC. Its translation is CASSPNRDSTYEQYF.

This chain connects TRBV7-9 to TRBJ1-2, with 8 bases identical to TRBD1. The CDR3 runs to 14 residues. Unmatched junction bases numbered 6, after V lost 5 bases and J lost 4 bases. CDR1 is SEHNR, CDR2 FQNEAQ, per germline (reference sequence). CDR3 coding DNA: TGTGCCAGCAGCAGCCTGACAGGGGCCTATGGCTACACCTTC. This gives the protein CASSSLTGAYGYTF.

The chain recombines TRBV5-1 with TRBJ1-4, with 11 nucleotides matching TRBD1. Germline V CDR1 and CDR2: SGHRS, YFSETQ. The junction had 3 bases not matched to a gene; V was cut back by 0 bases and J by 8 bases. The CDR3 runs to 15 residues. This CDR3 is CASSLGTGGDEKLFF. DNA for the CDR3: TGCGCCAGCAGCTTGGGGACAGGGGGCGACGAAAAACTGTTTTTT.

This chain uses TRBV28 with TRBJ2-3; TRBD2 is a possible D gene (6 bases). Trimming stripped 4 bases from V and 5 bases from J, with 25 bases between. The CDR3 loop spans 18 amino acids. Germline V lookup: CDR1 MDHEN, CDR2 SYDVKM. Here the CDR3 DNA reads TGTGCCAGCAGTTACCTCAGAATAAATGGGAGGAACGGAGATACGCAGTATTTT. This sequence encodes CASSYLRINGRNGDTQYF.

This clone appeared a single time. The CDR3, as DNA: TGTGCCAGCAGTTTGGTAGGGACACATAACACTGAAGCTTTCTTT. Amino acids: CASSLVGTHNTEAFF. The chain joins TRBV27 to TRBJ1-1, with a tentative D call TRBD1 (6 bases). The CDR3 is 15 residues long. V gave up 3 bases and J gave up 2 bases, with 13 bases separating them. The germline V gene encodes CDR1 MNHEY and CDR2 SMNVEV (reference sequence).

The chain couples TRBV10-2 to TRBJ1-1; TRBD1 matches at 7 bases. After removal of 3 bases from V and 0 bases from J, the junction contained 16 bases not matched to a gene. Germline V gene data show CDR1 as WSHSY and CDR2 as SAAADI. The CDR3 contains 19 residues. Here the CDR3 DNA reads TGCGCCAGCAGTGACCCCTTTGGACAGGACGCCAGAATGAACACTGAAGCTTTCTTT. It specifies CASSDPFGQDARMNTEAFF.

The CDR3 spells CASRGTRIVSGGNNEQFF. Written as DNA, the CDR3 is TGTGCCAGCAGGGGGACCCGGATTGTTAGCGGGGGGAACAATGAGCAGTTCTTC. V usage is TRBV28 and J usage is TRBJ2-1; TRBD2 aligns across 10 bases. V lost 6 bases, J lost 5 bases, and 16 bases stayed unmatched. Germline CDR1 reads MDHEN; CDR2 reads SYDVKM. This CDR3 comprises 18 residues.

The V and J genes are TRBV5-1 and TRBJ2-1; D unclear. This CDR3 is built from 18 residues. Germline loops: CDR1 SGHRS, CDR2 YFSETQ. The ends were cut back, 0 bases at V and 0 bases at J, with 16 bases in the middle. The CDR3 DNA follows: TGCGCCAGCAGCTTGGGTGGTCAGTGGTGGAGCTCCTACAATGAGCAGTTCTTC. This codes for CASSLGGQWWSSYNEQFF.

In its sample, this clone was seen a few times. V gene TRBV28 combines with J gene TRBJ1-6, with D possibly being TRBD1 (5 bases). The CDR3 length is 12 residues. V lost 9 bases and J 7 bases, leaving 10 bases between the germline ends. Germline values: CDR1 MDHEN, CDR2 SYDVKM. DNA for the CDR3: TGTGCCAGTCGCCGGGGGAATTCACCCCTCCACTTT. Translated: CASRRGNSPLHF.

The chain carries TRBV28 and TRBJ1-4, with 11 bases identical to TRBD1. Germline V CDR1 and CDR2: MDHEN, SYDVKM. This CDR3 spans 14 amino acids. V was pared by 6 bases and J by 7 bases, with 4 bases of the junction left unmatched. This CDR3 is CASSPGTGGEKLFF. CDR3 nucleotides: TGTGCCAGCAGCCCCGGGACAGGGGGTGAAAAACTGTTTTTT.

This chain connects TRBV5-1 to TRBJ2-1; 12 nucleotides line up with TRBD1. Germline-derived CDR1 and CDR2 are SGHRS and YFSETQ. V lost 0 bases, J lost 7 bases, and 8 bases stayed unmatched. The CDR3 runs 17 residues. CDR3 amino acids: CASSLVPGQGAHNEQFF. The CDR3 DNA reads TGCGCCAGCAGCTTGGTACCGGGACAGGGGGCGCATAATGAGCAGTTCTTC.

This clone was observed a single time. V gene TRBV5-1 combines with J gene TRBJ2-1; TRBD2 aligns across 10 bases. With V trimmed by 0 bases and J by 0 bases, 3 bases remained unmatched. From germline, CDR1 is SGHRS and CDR2 YFSETQ. The CDR3 spans 17 residues. CDR3 coding DNA: TGCGCCAGCAGCTTGGTTTCTAGCGGGAGCTCCTACAATGAGCAGTTCTTC. This translates into CASSLVSSGSSYNEQFF.